This entry describes one T cell receptor (beta chain). The antigen remains undetermined. Germline CDR1 is LNHDA and CDR2 is SQIVND (reference sequence). The CDR3 runs 15 residues. V was pared by 1 base and J by 5 bases, with 14 bases between. This sample is part of a study of graft-versus-host responses after intestinal transplantation. Study context: Each recipient received a multivisceral, liver-intestinal, or isolated intestinal graft. Among the recipients, all got anti-thymocyte globulin induction and then tacrolimus and steroids for roughly three years. Study results and limitations: Recipient bone marrow held GvH clones, some seen earlier in ileum or blood. Early post-transplant HvG declines tracked with peak circulating GvH clone levels.

Data came from immunoSEQ multiplex PCR; TCRdb stores just in-frame clones and leaves some out. The data contain almost 40,000 clones, roughly 95% of them singletons. The receptor comes from a human donor who was the organ donor for an intestinal transplant. The sequencing used unstimulated CD8+ T cells sorted from spleen or lymph node cells, collected before transplant. The chain links TRBV19 to TRBJ2-5; D unclear. CDR3 nucleotide sequence: TGTGCCAGTAGTATAGGATACGGCGCTAGGGAGACCCAGTACTTC. It yields the protein CASSIGYGARETQYF.